This entry lists 3 T cell receptor beta chains sequenced from one sample in a study of blood T cell repertoires in COVID-19. Sequencing was performed with immunoSEQ multiplex PCR; in TCRdb, only in-frame clones are kept and a portion is missing. Among about 260,000 clones listed, approximately 80% were seen once. Material: peripheral blood. The receptors were gathered from an elderly woman with acute or convalescent COVID-19.

The chain links TRBV7-2 to TRBJ2-7; no reliable D call. V was trimmed by 1 base and J by 4 bases, leaving 20 bases between them. The germline CDR1 and CDR2 sequences are SGHTA and FQGNSA. This CDR3 region has 17 residues. This chain's CDR3 is CASSLDPGINNRYEQYF. Here the CDR3 DNA reads TGTGCCAGCAGCTTAGATCCTGGCATAAACAACAGATACGAGCAGTACTTC.

V and J are TRBV7-8 and TRBJ2-7; 7 bases match TRBD2. There are 16 residues in the CDR3. The V segment lost 5 bases and the J segment 2 bases; nucleotides outside the gene matches: 12. CDR1 is SGHVS, CDR2 FQNEAQ, per germline. This CDR3 is CASSLGGNGLTYEQYF. Written as DNA, the CDR3 is TGTGCCAGCAGCCTGGGGGGGAACGGGTTGACCTACGAGCAGTACTTC.

The J gene is TRBJ1-2, the V gene TRBV30; D unclear. In germline, CDR1 is GTSNPN, CDR2 SVGIG (reference sequence). V lost 0 bases and J lost 5, with 4 bases in between. The CDR3 consists of 11 residues. CDR3 region: CAWSVRYGYTF. The CDR3 DNA is TGTGCCTGGAGTGTACGGTATGGCTACACCTTC.